The rows below give T cell receptor beta chains drawn from one sample of a study of blood T cell repertoires in COVID-19. Repertoires were generated with immunoSEQ multiplex PCR, while TCRdb's copy carries only in-frame clones and drops some. The sample has under 450,000 clones, around 84% seen once. The sample comprised peripheral blood. The receptor set was obtained from a human donor with acute or convalescent COVID-19. The donor label of this sample is uncertain. Each CDR3 is given with its conserved first and last residue. A D gene is named only where the DNA matches it firmly. Part of the rows lack a size; the others show once, few, many or a class for expanded clones.

. | TRBJ2-7 | TRBV5-1 | . | CASSPRGDRRSSYEQYF | TGCGCCAGCAGCCCCAGGGGCGACAGGAGAAGCTCCTACGAGCAGTACTTC
. | TRBJ1-2 | TRBV19 | TRBD1 | CASSSPDRRFNGYTF | TGTGCCAGTAGTTCCCCGGACAGGCGGTTTAATGGCTACACCTTC
. | TRBJ1-5 | TRBV5-5 | . | CASSFSGSEPQHF | TGTGCCAGCAGCTTCTCAGGGTCGGAGCCCCAGCATTTT
. | TRBJ1-2 | TRBV11-2 | TRBD1 | CASSSTAGTGGGYTF | TGTGCCAGCAGCTCCACTGCCGGGACAGGGGGTGGCTACACCTTC
. | TRBJ2-3 | TRBV12-3/TRBV12-4 | . | CASSPEASDTQYF | TGTGCCAGCAGTCCAGAGGCCTCAGATACGCAGTATTTT
. | TRBJ2-5 | TRBV11-2 | TRBD2 | CASSTGGAVETQYF | TGTGCCAGCAGCACCGGGGGGGCTGTGGAGACCCAGTACTTC
. | TRBJ1-2 | TRBV5-4 | . | CASSLLEEAGYTF | TGTGCCAGCAGCTTGTTAGAGGAGGCTGGCTACACCTTC
. | TRBJ2-3 | TRBV7-9 | . | CASSLFIADTQYF | TGTGCCAGCAGCTTATTCATTGCAGATACGCAGTATTTT
. | TRBJ2-7 | TRBV5-1 | TRBD1 | CASSLAGQGTSYEQYF | TGCGCCAGCAGCTTGGCGGGACAGGGGACCTCCTACGAGCAGTACTTC
once | TRBJ1-1 | TRBV5-4 | . | CASSLVKGGSTEAFF | TGTGCCAGCAGCTTGGTCAAGGGGGGGAGCACTGAAGCTTTCTTT
. | TRBJ2-2 | TRBV9 | . | CASSVDLAGELFF | TGTGCCAGCAGCGTAGACTTGGCCGGGGAGCTGTTTTTT
. | TRBJ2-7 | TRBV24-1 | TRBD1 | CATSLTGLYEQYF | TGTGCCACCAGCTTGACAGGGCTCTACGAGCAGTACTTC
. | TRBJ2-3 | TRBV7-8 | . | CASSLGQGDTQYF | TGTGCCAGCAGCTTAGGCCAGGGAGATACGCAGTATTTT
. | TRBJ1-1 | TRBV7-2 | TRBD1 | CASSLRDRGFGNTEAFF | TGTGCCAGCAGCCTGCGGGACAGGGGTTTCGGGAACACTGAAGCTTTCTTT
. | TRBJ2-3 | TRBV11-1 | . | CASSLGGEGTDTQYF | TGTGCCAGCAGCTTAGGGGGGGAGGGCACAGATACGCAGTATTTT
. | TRBJ1-1 | TRBV24-1 | . | CATTKRRGDDMNTEAFF | TGTGCCACCACCAAGCGGCGGGGGGACGACATGAACACTGAAGCTTTCTTT
. | TRBJ1-2 | TRBV9 | TRBD1 | CASSKILSPGQGSIIYTF | TGTGCCAGCAGCAAAATACTATCCCCGGGACAGGGGTCCATCATCTACACCTTC
. | TRBJ2-1 | TRBV7-2 | TRBD1 | CASSALTGGYNEQFF | TGTGCCAGCAGCGCCCTGACAGGGGGTTACAATGAGCAGTTCTTC
. | TRBJ2-7 | TRBV7-9 | TRBD1 | CASSYTGAYEQYF | TGTGCCAGCAGCTACACAGGGGCCTACGAGCAGTACTTC
. | TRBJ2-5 | TRBV4-2 | . | CASSQDRNGGETQYF | TGTGCCAGCAGCCAAGATAGAAACGGTGGAGAGACCCAGTACTTC
. | TRBJ1-6 | TRBV5-6 | . | CASSLEYGLDSPLHF | TGTGCCAGCAGCTTGGAATACGGACTGGATTCACCCCTCCACTTT
. | TRBJ1-1 | TRBV30 | . | CAWSVHWNTEAFF | TGTGCCTGGAGTGTCCACTGGAACACTGAAGCTTTCTTT
. | TRBJ2-1 | TRBV12-1 | . | CASSLTGTPYNEQFF | TGTGCCAGCAGCCTCACCGGGACACCCTACAATGAGCAGTTCTTC
. | TRBJ2-1 | TRBV27 | . | CASRRLVGEQFF | TGTGCCAGCAGACGACTAGTGGGTGAGCAGTTCTTC
. | TRBJ1-6 | TRBV5-5 | . | CASSYVQAPGSPLHF | TGTGCCAGCAGCTACGTACAGGCCCCCGGGTCACCCCTCCACTTT
. | TRBJ1-3 | TRBV5-6 | . | CASSPRARNTIYF | TGTGCCAGCAGCCCGAGGGCGAGAAACACCATATATTTT
. | TRBJ2-7 | TRBV19 | . | CASSVPGGGSGARGVRQYF | TGTGCCAGTAGCGTACCCGGAGGGGGCTCCGGGGCGAGGGGGGTAAGGCAGTACTTC
. | TRBJ1-2 | TRBV30 | TRBD1 | CAWSDLGTEANYGYTF | TGTGCCTGGAGTGACCTGGGGACAGAAGCTAACTATGGCTACACCTTC
. | TRBJ1-2 | TRBV30 | TRBD1 | CAWNRGLSDGYTF | TGTGCCTGGAACAGGGGGCTTTCGGATGGCTACACCTTC
. | TRBJ1-3 | TRBV3-1/TRBV3-2 | TRBD1 | CASSRTGGRGTIYF | TGTGCCAGCAGCCGAACAGGGGGAAGAGGGACCATATATTTT
. | TRBJ1-1 | TRBV18 | TRBD1 | CASSPTGVNTEAFF | TGTGCCAGCTCACCGACAGGGGTGAACACTGAAGCTTTCTTT
. | TRBJ2-1 | TRBV18 | TRBD2 | CASSLGQGTSGAIYNEQFF | TGTGCCAGCTCCCTGGGACAGGGGACTAGCGGGGCTATCTACAATGAGCAGTTCTTC
. | TRBJ2-7 | TRBV27 | . | CASSKFGHYEQYF | TGTGCCAGCAGTAAATTTGGACACTACGAGCAGTACTTC
. | TRBJ2-3 | TRBV7-2 | TRBD2 | CASSLFSGRADTQYF | TGTGCCAGCAGCTTATTTAGCGGGAGGGCAGATACGCAGTATTTT
. | TRBJ1-1 | TRBV6-5 | . | CASSYSIMGYTEAFF | TGTGCCAGCAGTTACTCGATAATGGGCTACACTGAAGCTTTCTTT
. | TRBJ1-2 | TRBV5-1 | . | CASSSPGQGYGYTF | TGCGCCAGCAGCTCGCCCGGCCAGGGCTATGGCTACACCTTC
. | TRBJ1-1 | TRBV5-1 | . | CASSWGGRGRVTEAFF | TGCGCCAGCAGCTGGGGCGGCAGGGGCAGGGTCACTGAAGCTTTCTTT
few | TRBJ1-4 | TRBV18 | . | CASSVRLNEKLFF | TGTGCCAGCTCAGTCAGATTAAATGAAAAACTGTTTTTT
. | TRBJ2-2 | TRBV6-5 | . | CASSYSMGANTGELFF | TGTGCCAGCAGTTACTCGATGGGAGCCAACACCGGGGAGCTGTTTTTT
. | TRBJ2-7 | TRBV20-1 | . | CSASIREQYF | TGCAGTGCTAGTATCCGGGAGCAGTACTTC
. | TRBJ1-3 | TRBV28 | . | CASSFVRRSGNTIYF | TGTGCCAGCAGTTTCGTGAGGCGCTCTGGAAACACCATATATTTT
. | TRBJ2-1 | TRBV6-6 | TRBD2 | CASSYEREGLNEQFF | TGTGCCAGCAGTTATGAGCGGGAGGGCCTAAATGAGCAGTTCTTC